The entry below gives a single T cell receptor (beta chain) sequence along with its context. The data are from a study of blood T cell repertoires in COVID-19. One Seattle source followed patients from active infection through their disease course. Measured with immunoSEQ multiplex PCR; TCRdb has only the in-frame clones, and not every one. The table records hundreds of thousands of clones, 80% to 90% of them present only once. Source material: peripheral blood. The source is a woman aged 45-60 years with COVID-19, enrolled during active disease.

The CDR3, as DNA: TGTGCCAGCAGCCCTGGGTCTAGCGGGAGATATGAGCAGTTCTTC. Translating it yields CASSPGSSGRYEQFF. The V gene is TRBV9, the J gene TRBJ2-1; 10 bases fit TRBD2. Trimming cost V 4 bases and J 8 bases; bases outside gene matches: 9. The CDR3 covers 15 residues. CDR1 and CDR2 from the germline V gene are SGDLS and YYNGEE.